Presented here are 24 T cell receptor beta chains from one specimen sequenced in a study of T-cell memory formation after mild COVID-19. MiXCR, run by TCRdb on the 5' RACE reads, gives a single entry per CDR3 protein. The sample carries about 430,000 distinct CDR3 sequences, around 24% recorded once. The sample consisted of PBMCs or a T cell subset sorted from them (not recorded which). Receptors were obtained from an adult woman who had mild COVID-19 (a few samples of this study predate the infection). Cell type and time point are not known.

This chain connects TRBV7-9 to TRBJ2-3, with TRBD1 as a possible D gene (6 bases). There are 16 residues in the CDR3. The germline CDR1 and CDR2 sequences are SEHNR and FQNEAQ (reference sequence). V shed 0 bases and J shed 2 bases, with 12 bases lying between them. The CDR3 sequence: CASSLAAGAFTDTQYF. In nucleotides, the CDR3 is TGTGCCAGCAGCTTAGCCGCAGGGGCCTTCACAGATACGCAGTATTTT.

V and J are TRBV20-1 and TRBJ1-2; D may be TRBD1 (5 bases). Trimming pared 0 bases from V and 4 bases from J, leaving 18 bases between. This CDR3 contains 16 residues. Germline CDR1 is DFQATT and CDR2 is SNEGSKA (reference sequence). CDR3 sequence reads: CSARDHWDREGYGYTF. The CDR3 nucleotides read TGCAGTGCTAGAGATCACTGGGACCGGGAGGGCTATGGCTACACCTTC.

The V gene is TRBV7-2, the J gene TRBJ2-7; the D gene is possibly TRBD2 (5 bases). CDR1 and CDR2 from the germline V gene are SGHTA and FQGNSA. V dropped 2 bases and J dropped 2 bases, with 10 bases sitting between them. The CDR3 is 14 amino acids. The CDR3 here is CASSLSEGPYEQYF. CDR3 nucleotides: TGTGCCAGCAGCTTAAGCGAGGGCCCCTACGAGCAGTACTTC.

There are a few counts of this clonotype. The CDR3 region has the DNA TGCAGTGCTAGACGGGACGGACAGGTGGGGGGCTACACCTTC. Amino acid sequence: CSARRDGQVGGYTF. V and J are TRBV20-1 and TRBJ1-2, with 7 bases matching TRBD1. CDR3 length equals 14 residues. Trimming took 2 bases from V and 8 from J; bases not matched to a gene: 11. Germline V CDR1 and CDR2: DFQATT, SNEGSKA (reference sequence).

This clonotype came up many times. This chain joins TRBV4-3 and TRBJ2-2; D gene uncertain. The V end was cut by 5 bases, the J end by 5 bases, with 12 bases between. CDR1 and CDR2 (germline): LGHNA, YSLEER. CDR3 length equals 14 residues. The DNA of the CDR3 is TGCGCCAGCAGCTCTTACATGGGGACCGGGGAGCTGTTTTTT. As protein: CASSSYMGTGELFF.

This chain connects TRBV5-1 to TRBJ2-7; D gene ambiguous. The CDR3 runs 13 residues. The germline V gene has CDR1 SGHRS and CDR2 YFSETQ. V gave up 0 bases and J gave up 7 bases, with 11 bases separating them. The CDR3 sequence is CASSLEASLEQYF. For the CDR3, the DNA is TGCGCCAGCAGCTTGGAGGCGAGCCTTGAGCAGTACTTC.

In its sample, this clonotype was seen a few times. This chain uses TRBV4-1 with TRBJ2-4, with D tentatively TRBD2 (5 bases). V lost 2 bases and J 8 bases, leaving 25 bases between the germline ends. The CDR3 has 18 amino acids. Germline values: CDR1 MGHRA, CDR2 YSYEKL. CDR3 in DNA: TGCGCCAGCAGCCAACCTCGGGGTTCCCAAAGGCGTGTTGACATTCAGTACTTC. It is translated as CASSQPRGSQRRVDIQYF.

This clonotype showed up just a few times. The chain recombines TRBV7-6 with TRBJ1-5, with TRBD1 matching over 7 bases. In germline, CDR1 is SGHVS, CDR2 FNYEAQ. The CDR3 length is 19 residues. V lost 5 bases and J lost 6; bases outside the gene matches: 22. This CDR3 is CASSHPEVWTTGKGQPQHF. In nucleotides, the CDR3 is TGTGCCAGCAGCCACCCGGAAGTTTGGACGACAGGGAAGGGTCAGCCCCAGCATTTT.

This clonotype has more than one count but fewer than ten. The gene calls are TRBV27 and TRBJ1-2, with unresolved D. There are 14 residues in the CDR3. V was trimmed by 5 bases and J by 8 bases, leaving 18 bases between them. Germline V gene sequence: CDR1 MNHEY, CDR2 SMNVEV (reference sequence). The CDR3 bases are TGTGCCAGCAGTCCATACACCGGGAGGAGCGGCTACACCTTC. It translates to CASSPYTGRSGYTF.

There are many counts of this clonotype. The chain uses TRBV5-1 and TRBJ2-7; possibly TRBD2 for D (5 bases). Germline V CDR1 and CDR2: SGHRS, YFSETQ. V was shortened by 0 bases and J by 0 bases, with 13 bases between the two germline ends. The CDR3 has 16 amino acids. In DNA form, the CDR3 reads TGCGCCAGCAGCTTGGGAGGGCTCGTTGGCTCCTACGAGCAGTACTTC. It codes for CASSLGGLVGSYEQYF. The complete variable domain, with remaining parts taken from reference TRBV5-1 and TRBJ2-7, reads KAGVTQTPRYLIKTRGQQVTLSCSPISGHRSVSWYQQTPGQGLQFLFEYFSETQRNKGNFPGRFSGRQFSNSRSEMNVSTLELGDSALYLCASSLGGLVGSYEQYFGPGTRLTVT.

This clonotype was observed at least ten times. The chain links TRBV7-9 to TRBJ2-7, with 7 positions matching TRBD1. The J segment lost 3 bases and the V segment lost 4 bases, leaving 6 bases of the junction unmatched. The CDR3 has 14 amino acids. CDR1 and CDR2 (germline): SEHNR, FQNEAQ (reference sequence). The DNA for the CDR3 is TGTGCCAGCAGCTCCCCCGACAGGGACTACGAGCAGTACTTC. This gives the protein CASSSPDRDYEQYF.

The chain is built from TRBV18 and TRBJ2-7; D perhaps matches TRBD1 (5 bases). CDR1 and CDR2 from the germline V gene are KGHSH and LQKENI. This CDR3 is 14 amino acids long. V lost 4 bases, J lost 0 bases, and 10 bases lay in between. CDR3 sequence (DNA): TGTGCCAGCTCACATAGACAGAGCTCCTACGAGCAGTACTTC. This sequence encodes CASSHRQSSYEQYF.

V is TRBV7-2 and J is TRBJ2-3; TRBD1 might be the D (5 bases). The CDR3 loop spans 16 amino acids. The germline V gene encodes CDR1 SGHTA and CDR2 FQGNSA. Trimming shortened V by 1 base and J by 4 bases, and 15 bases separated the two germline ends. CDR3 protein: CASSLGRLGHADTQYF. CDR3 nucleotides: TGTGCCAGCAGCTTAGGAAGACTGGGGCACGCAGATACGCAGTATTTT.

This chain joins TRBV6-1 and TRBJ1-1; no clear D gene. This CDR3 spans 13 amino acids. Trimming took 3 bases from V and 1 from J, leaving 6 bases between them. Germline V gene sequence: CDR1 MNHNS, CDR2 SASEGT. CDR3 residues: CASSDWANTEAFF. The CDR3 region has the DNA TGTGCCAGCAGTGACTGGGCGAACACTGAAGCTTTCTTT.

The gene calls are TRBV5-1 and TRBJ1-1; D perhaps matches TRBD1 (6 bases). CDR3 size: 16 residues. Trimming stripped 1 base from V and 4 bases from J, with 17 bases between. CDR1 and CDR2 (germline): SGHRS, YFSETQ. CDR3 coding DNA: TGCGCCAGCAGCTTGTACCCGGGGGCCTTGAGCACTGAAGCTTTCTTT. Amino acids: CASSLYPGALSTEAFF.

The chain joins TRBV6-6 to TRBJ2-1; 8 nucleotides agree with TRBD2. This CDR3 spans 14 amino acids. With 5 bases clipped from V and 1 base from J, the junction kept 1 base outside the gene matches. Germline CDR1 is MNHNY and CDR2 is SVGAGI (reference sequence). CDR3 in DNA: TGTGCCAGCAGTAGCGGGAGATCCTACAATGAGCAGTTCTTC. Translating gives CASSSGRSYNEQFF.

CDR3 nucleotide sequence: TGTGCCAGCAGTCCACGGACTAGTTTAGGAGAGACCCAGTACTTC. Translating it yields CASSPRTSLGETQYF. The V gene is TRBV12-3 or TRBV12-4, the J gene TRBJ2-5; 7 bases are a match to TRBD2. The CDR3 extends over 15 amino acids. V dropped 5 bases and J dropped 4; count of bases not matched to a gene: 10.

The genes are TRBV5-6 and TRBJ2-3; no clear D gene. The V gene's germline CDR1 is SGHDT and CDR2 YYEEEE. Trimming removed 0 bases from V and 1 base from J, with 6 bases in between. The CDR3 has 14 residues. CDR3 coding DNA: TGTGCCAGCAGCTTGGCTACACGCACAGATACGCAGTATTTT. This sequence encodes CASSLATRTDTQYF.

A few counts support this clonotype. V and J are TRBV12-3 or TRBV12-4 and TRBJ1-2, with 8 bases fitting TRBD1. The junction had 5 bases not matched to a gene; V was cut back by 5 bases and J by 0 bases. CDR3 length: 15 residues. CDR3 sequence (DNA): TGTGCCAGCAGTCCAGGGACAGGCTCTAACTATGGCTACACCTTC. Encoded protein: CASSPGTGSNYGYTF.

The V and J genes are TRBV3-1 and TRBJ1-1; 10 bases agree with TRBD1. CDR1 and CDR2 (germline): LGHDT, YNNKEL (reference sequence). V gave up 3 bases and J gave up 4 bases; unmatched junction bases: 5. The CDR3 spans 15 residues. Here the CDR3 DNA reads TGTGCCAGCAGCCACACAGGACAGGGGGGCACTGAAGCTTTCTTT. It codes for CASSHTGQGGTEAFF.

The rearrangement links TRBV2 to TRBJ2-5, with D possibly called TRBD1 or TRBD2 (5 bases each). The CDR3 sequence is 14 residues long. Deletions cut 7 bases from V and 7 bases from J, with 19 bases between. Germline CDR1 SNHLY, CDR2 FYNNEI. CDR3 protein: CASTFANGASTQYF. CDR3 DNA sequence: TGTGCCAGCACCTTCGCCAACGGGGCCTCGACCCAGTACTTC.

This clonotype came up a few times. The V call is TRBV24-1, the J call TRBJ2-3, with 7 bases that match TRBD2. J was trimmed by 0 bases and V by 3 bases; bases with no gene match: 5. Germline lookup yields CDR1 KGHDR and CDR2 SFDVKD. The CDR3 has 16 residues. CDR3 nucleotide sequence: TGTGCCACCAGTGATATGGCGGGAGTAAGCACAGATACGCAGTATTTT. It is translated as CATSDMAGVSTDTQYF.

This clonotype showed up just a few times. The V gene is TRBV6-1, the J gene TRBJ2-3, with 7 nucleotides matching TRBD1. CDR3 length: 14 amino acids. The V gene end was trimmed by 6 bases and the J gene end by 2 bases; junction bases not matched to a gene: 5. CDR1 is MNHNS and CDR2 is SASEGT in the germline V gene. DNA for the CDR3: TGTGCCAGCAGCCAGGGGGTCGACACAGATACGCAGTATTTT. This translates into CASSQGVDTDTQYF.

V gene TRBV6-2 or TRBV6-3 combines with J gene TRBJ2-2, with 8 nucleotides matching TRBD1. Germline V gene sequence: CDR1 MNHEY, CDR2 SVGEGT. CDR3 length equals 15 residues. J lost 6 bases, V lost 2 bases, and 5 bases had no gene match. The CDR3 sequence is CASSYLQGAAGELFF. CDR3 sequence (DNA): TGTGCCAGCAGTTACCTCCAGGGGGCGGCCGGGGAGCTGTTTTTT.